Listed below are T cell receptor beta chains from one sample, sequenced in a study of T cell changes during pregnancy in multiple sclerosis. The method was immunoSEQ multiplex PCR; TCRdb's version includes in-frame clones alone and lacks a portion of them. The sample shows 40,000 to 60,000 clones, approximately 91% of them seen only once. This sample comprised CD8+ T cells from peripheral blood mononuclear cells, obtained after pregnancy. The receptors were gathered from a female donor with multiple sclerosis, enrolled in a pregnancy study. Each CDR3 is given with its conserved first and last residue. A D gene is named only where the DNA matches it firmly. Where a row states a size, it is once, few, many or the class of an expanded clone; other rows omit it.

TRBJ2-7 | TRBD1 | once | TRBV2 | CASIRTGVYYEQYF | TGTGCCAGCATACGGACAGGGGTTTACTACGAGCAGTACTTC
TRBJ1-5 | NA | NA | TRBV19 | CASSIDRQPSNQPQHF | TGTGCCAGTAGTATAGACAGGCAACCTAGCAATCAGCCCCAGCATTTT
TRBJ2-7 | TRBD1 | NA | TRBV6-1 | CASRPGTGVTYEQYF | TGTGCCAGCAGGCCCGGGACAGGGGTAACCTACGAGCAGTACTTC
TRBJ2-6 | NA | NA | TRBV21-1 | CASSAQGLWANVLTF | TGTGCCAGCAGCGCACAGGGGCTCTGGGCCAACGTCCTGACTTTC
TRBJ1-5 | NA | NA | TRBV11-2 | CASSLGAGVQPQHF | TGTGCCAGCAGCTTAGGGGCAGGGGTACAGCCCCAGCATTTT
TRBJ2-1 | NA | NA | TRBV5-5 | CASSPMQVAHNEQFF | TGTGCCAGCAGCCCGATGCAGGTGGCCCACAATGAGCAGTTCTTC
TRBJ2-3 | NA | NA | TRBV7-8 | CASSLASRAGTDTQYF | TGTGCCAGCAGCTTAGCGTCGAGGGCTGGAACAGATACGCAGTATTTT
TRBJ2-1 | TRBD1 | NA | TRBV6-1 | CASSSGQVYFNEQFF | TGTGCCAGCAGCTCCGGACAGGTTTACTTCAATGAGCAGTTCTTC
TRBJ2-3 | NA | NA | TRBV15 | CATSRSSGVQADTQYF | TGTGCCACCAGCAGAAGCTCAGGGGTTCAGGCAGATACGCAGTATTTT
TRBJ1-1 | NA | NA | TRBV6-5 | CASSYTREGTAFF | TGTGCCAGCAGTTACACCCGGGAGGGTACGGCTTTCTTT
TRBJ2-7 | TRBD1 | NA | TRBV14 | CASSPGLPGQSYEQYF | TGTGCCAGCAGCCCCGGCCTCCCGGGACAGAGCTACGAGCAGTACTTC
TRBJ1-5 | NA | NA | TRBV18 | CASSPPPGSQPQHF | TGTGCCAGCTCACCACCCCCAGGCAGTCAGCCCCAGCATTTT
TRBJ1-6 | NA | NA | TRBV5-1 | CATTTGDYNSPLHF | TGCGCCACCACGACAGGAGACTATAATTCACCCCTCCACTTT
TRBJ2-3 | NA | once | TRBV21-1 | CASSKQVTDTQYF | TGTGCCAGCAGCAAACAGGTCACAGATACGCAGTATTTT
TRBJ2-3 | NA | NA | TRBV9 | CASSVSGGWADTQYF | TGTGCCAGCAGCGTGTCTGGGGGCTGGGCAGATACGCAGTATTTT
TRBJ2-1 | NA | NA | TRBV11-2 | CASSLGYSSKGEQFF | TGTGCCAGCAGCTTAGGATATTCTAGCAAGGGCGAGCAGTTCTTC
TRBJ2-7 | TRBD1 | NA | TRBV7-9 | CASSIWTGYEQYF | TGTGCCAGTTCCATTTGGACAGGGTACGAGCAGTACTTC
TRBJ2-1 | TRBD1 | NA | TRBV27 | CASSRGTGGWDEQFF | TGTGCCAGCAGTCGTGGGACAGGGGGCTGGGATGAGCAGTTCTTC
TRBJ1-1 | TRBD1 | NA | TRBV29-1 | CSVRETGEAFF | TGCAGCGTTCGGGAGACAGGGGAAGCTTTCTTT
TRBJ2-3 | NA | NA | TRBV2 | CASIASGTDTQYF | TGTGCCAGCATTGCGAGCGGCACAGATACGCAGTATTTT
TRBJ2-1 | TRBD1 | NA | TRBV13 | CASSLEGASYNEQFF | TGTGCCAGCAGCTTAGAGGGGGCGAGTTACAATGAGCAGTTCTTC
TRBJ2-2 | TRBD2 | once | TRBV19 | CASSTRSGRNTGELFF | TGTGCCAGTAGTACGCGTAGCGGGAGGAACACCGGGGAGCTGTTTTTT
TRBJ1-1 | NA | medium-sized | TRBV4-1 | CASSQDIGGTEAFF | TGCGCCAGCAGCCAAGATATCGGAGGGACTGAAGCTTTCTTT
TRBJ2-1 | NA | once | TRBV27 | CASSSLPQGDPNNEQFF | TGTGCCAGCAGTTCACTCCCCCAGGGCGACCCTAACAATGAGCAGTTCTTC
TRBJ1-2 | NA | NA | TRBV30 | CAWSPGRGFDGYTF | TGTGCCTGGAGTCCAGGGCGCGGTTTTGATGGCTACACCTTC
TRBJ2-2 | NA | NA | TRBV27 | CASSLSGSPGELFF | TGTGCCAGCAGTTTATCGGGGAGTCCCGGGGAGCTGTTTTTT
TRBJ1-5 | NA | NA | TRBV27 | CASSLFPNSGQAQHF | TGTGCCAGCAGTTTGTTCCCAAACTCCGGTCAAGCCCAGCATTTT
TRBJ1-3 | NA | NA | TRBV6-6 | CASSPGGGNTIYF | TGTGCCAGCAGCCCGGGGGGAGGAAACACCATATATTTT